The T cell receptor beta chain under discussion was sequenced for a study of a mutant IDH1 vaccine in newly diagnosed glioma. Study context: Vaccination followed radiotherapy alone by 4-6 weeks, or accompanied temozolomide cycles.

Germline-derived CDR1 and CDR2 are LNHDA and SQIVND (reference sequence). This CDR3 is 15 amino acids long. V gave up 5 bases and J gave up 2 bases, with 12 bases separating them. About this clone itself: Its cognate antigen is unknown.

Sequencing used immunoSEQ multiplex PCR; TCRdb keeps in-frame clones, though not all of them. The sample lists about 59,000 clones; about 87% were seen once. Time point meaning: week 5, during vaccination. Doses consisted of 300 ug of mutant IDH1 20-mer peptide each, paired with topical imiquimod. V and J are TRBV19 and TRBJ2-2; TRBD1 might be the D (6 bases). The sequencing here drew on PBMCs, taken from a glioma patient whose treatment included an IDH1 peptide vaccine. This sequence was found in a woman aged 40 to 55 with glioma. CDR3 in DNA: TGTGCCAGTAGTGCCTTGACAGGAAACACCGGGGAGCTGTTTTTT. This sequence encodes CASSALTGNTGELFF. Combining the CDR3 with reference TRBV19 and TRBJ2-2 gives the whole variable domain DGGITQSPKYLFRKEGQNVTLSCEQNLNHDAMYWYRQDPGQGLRLIYYSQIVNDFQKGDIAEGYSVSREKKESFPLTVTSAQKNPTAFYLCASSALTGNTGELFFGEGSRLTVL.